These T cell receptor beta chains were read from a single sample in a study of CD8 T cells in Susac syndrome. TCRdb analysed the immunoSEQ multiplex PCR reads with MiXCR anew, one entry per CDR3 protein. In the table there are around 69,000 distinct CDR3 sequences, over 90% of which are singletons. Sequenced material: CD4+ T cells from PBMCs. The source of these receptors is a human donor with multiple sclerosis. Each CDR3 is given with its conserved first and last residue. A D gene is named only where the DNA matches it firmly. Size is stated for part of the rows, as once, few or many counts, or as a class when the clone is expanded.

j_call | d_call | clone_size | v_call | cdr3_aa | cdr3_nt
TRBJ2-3 | NA | NA | TRBV7-2 | CASSLGAPTDTQYF | TGTGCCAGCAGCTTAGGGGCTCCCACAGATACGCAGTATTTT
TRBJ1-2 | NA | NA | TRBV3-1 | CASSPRTGNGYTF | TGTGCCAGCAGCCCGCGGACCGGCAATGGCTACACCTTC
TRBJ1-6 | NA | NA | TRBV28 | CASTLRQTYNSPLHF | TGTGCCAGCACGTTGAGACAGACATATAATTCACCCCTCCACTTT
TRBJ2-7 | NA | NA | TRBV3-1 | CASSQGVVYAYEQYF | TGTGCCAGCAGCCAAGGGGTGGTGTATGCCTACGAGCAGTACTTC
TRBJ1-1 | NA | NA | TRBV7-8 | CASSRLGGMNTEAFF | TGTGCCAGCAGCCGGCTGGGGGGGATGAACACTGAAGCTTTCTTT
TRBJ1-1 | NA | NA | TRBV12-3/TRBV12-4 | CASSLNGNRAEAFF | TGTGCCAGCAGTTTAAATGGGAATCGAGCTGAAGCTTTCTTT
TRBJ1-2 | NA | NA | TRBV3-1 | CASSQGEGGYGYTF | TGTGCCAGCAGCCAAGGGGAGGGCGGGTATGGCTACACCTTC
TRBJ1-6 | NA | NA | TRBV2 | CASSQGSNDSPLHF | TGTGCCAGCAGTCAGGGGAGTAATGATTCACCCCTCCACTTT
TRBJ2-3 | NA | NA | TRBV3-1 | CASSQNLAGADTQYF | TGTGCCAGCAGCCAAAATTTGGCGGGGGCGGATACGCAGTATTTT
TRBJ2-7 | NA | NA | TRBV5-1 | CASSLAWGPQRGYEQYF | TGCGCCAGCAGCTTGGCTTGGGGACCCCAAAGAGGCTACGAGCAGTACTTC
TRBJ1-1 | NA | NA | TRBV3-1 | CASSSSRGTEAFF | TGTGCCAGCAGCAGCTCGAGGGGAACTGAAGCTTTCTTT
TRBJ1-2 | NA | NA | TRBV28 | CASSWAHVANYGYTF | TGTGCCAGCAGTTGGGCACACGTAGCTAACTATGGCTACACCTTC
TRBJ2-2 | TRBD1 | NA | TRBV29-1 | CSVELGQGAGELFF | TGCAGCGTTGAATTGGGACAGGGAGCCGGGGAGCTGTTTTTT
TRBJ1-1 | NA | NA | TRBV12-3/TRBV12-4 | CASSFPGRGGDTEAFF | TGTGCCAGCAGCTTCCCGGGTCGTGGGGGAGACACTGAAGCTTTCTTT
TRBJ2-7 | NA | NA | TRBV5-4 | CASSPSGRGHYEQYF | TGTGCCAGCAGCCCGTCGGGCCGCGGGCACTACGAGCAGTACTTC
TRBJ1-6 | NA | NA | TRBV7-2 | CASSLDSYNSPLHF | TGTGCCAGCAGCTTAGACTCCTATAATTCACCCCTCCACTTT
TRBJ2-5 | NA | NA | TRBV24-1 | CATSDFGQMETQYF | TGTGCCACCAGTGATTTTGGGCAAATGGAGACCCAGTACTTC
TRBJ2-7 | TRBD1 | NA | TRBV6-5 | CASSYRDRGTYEQYF | TGTGCCAGCAGTTACAGGGACAGGGGGACCTACGAGCAGTACTTC
TRBJ2-7 | NA | NA | TRBV4-2 | CASSQEEGRTYEQYF | TGTGCCAGCAGCCAAGAAGAGGGCCGTACCTACGAGCAGTACTTC
TRBJ2-2 | NA | NA | TRBV4-3 | CASSQAGRTGELFF | TGCGCCAGCAGCCAAGCGGGGAGAACCGGGGAGCTGTTTTTT
TRBJ2-5 | NA | NA | TRBV20-1 | CSAHASIGTQYF | TGCAGTGCGCATGCATCCATAGGGACCCAGTACTTC
TRBJ1-1 | TRBD1 | NA | TRBV29-1 | CSVEGGTDEAFF | TGCAGCGTTGAAGGAGGGACAGATGAAGCTTTCTTT
TRBJ2-1 | NA | NA | TRBV28 | CAIKGYTYNEQFF | TGTGCCATCAAGGGGTATACTTACAATGAGCAGTTCTTC
TRBJ1-1 | NA | NA | TRBV12-3/TRBV12-4 | CASSRVAGRTEAFF | TGTGCCAGCAGTCGTGTGGCTGGAAGGACTGAAGCTTTCTTT
TRBJ1-5 | NA | NA | TRBV2 | CASRAGSNQPQHF | TGTGCCAGCAGAGCTGGGAGCAATCAGCCCCAGCATTTT
TRBJ1-2 | NA | NA | TRBV29-1 | CSGELWTDNYGYTF | TGCAGCGGGGAACTATGGACAGACAACTATGGCTACACCTTC
TRBJ1-6 | NA | NA | TRBV28 | CASSHSRKSYNSPLHF | TGTGCCAGCAGCCACTCTCGGAAGTCCTATAATTCACCCCTCCACTTT
TRBJ2-1 | TRBD2 | NA | TRBV24-1 | CATSDASLAGAQGQFF | TGTGCCACCAGTGACGCCTCGCTAGCGGGGGCACAGGGGCAGTTCTTC
TRBJ2-1 | NA | NA | TRBV29-1 | CSVAVTPGTQYNEQFF | TGCAGCGTCGCTGTTACACCCGGGACACAATACAATGAGCAGTTCTTC
TRBJ2-3 | NA | NA | TRBV5-1 | CASSLSGSTDTQYF | TGCGCCAGCAGCTTGTCGGGAAGCACAGATACGCAGTATTTT
TRBJ1-5 | NA | NA | TRBV12-3/TRBV12-4 | CASSFGLNSNQPQHF | TGTGCCAGCAGTTTTGGCCTTAATAGCAATCAGCCCCAGCATTTT
TRBJ1-1 | TRBD1 | NA | TRBV7-3 | CASSLSSDRDTEAFF | TGTGCCAGCAGCTTATCTTCGGACAGGGACACTGAAGCTTTCTTT
TRBJ2-1 | NA | once | TRBV3-1 | CASSQVAGGGEQFF | TGTGCCAGCAGCCAAGTAGCCGGGGGAGGCGAGCAGTTCTTC
TRBJ2-1 | NA | NA | TRBV12-3/TRBV12-4 | CASRSTDNEQFF | TGTGCCAGCAGGTCGACAGACAATGAGCAGTTCTTC
TRBJ1-2 | NA | NA | TRBV29-1 | CSVTAAVNYGYTF | TGCAGCGTAACCGCTGCAGTCAACTATGGCTACACCTTC
TRBJ2-7 | NA | NA | TRBV20-1 | CSTPGLGYGYEQYF | TGCAGTACTCCGGGTTTGGGGTACGGCTACGAGCAGTACTTC
TRBJ2-5 | NA | once | TRBV5-6 | CASSPGTSETQYF | TGTGCCAGCAGCCCTGGGACTTCGGAGACCCAGTACTTC
TRBJ2-1 | NA | NA | TRBV12-3/TRBV12-4 | CASRTRDQAYNEQFF | TGTGCCAGCAGAACCCGGGACCAGGCCTACAATGAGCAGTTCTTC